This T cell receptor beta chain appears in the sequencing data of a study of cytomegalovirus exposure and HLA in healthy donors. PCR amplification relied on 60 Vbeta primers (plus 13 Jbeta primers). Sequencing used immunoSEQ multiplex PCR; TCRdb keeps in-frame clones, though not all of them. The profile shows 210,000 or so clones, roughly 84% of them singletons. General observations from the study: Using the classifier, cytomegalovirus status was reportedly diagnosed with high specificity and sensitivity. Under in vitro conditions, three CMV-associated chains were confirmed as specific for CMV antigens. An analysis was carried out later, and it reportedly showed fewer N-insertions in an Asian-associated ancestry cluster than the 666-donor mean.

The trim removed 4 bases at V and 7 bases at J, leaving 10 bases unmatched. Germline values: CDR1 SGHRS, CDR2 YFSETQ. The CDR3 spans 15 residues. Comments on this clone: Its antigen is undetermined.

This clonotype originated in a human donor in good health. Source material: PBMCs. The chain has TRBV5-1 and TRBJ2-2, with 7 positions matching TRBD2. The DNA for the CDR3 is TGCGCCAGCAGCACGGGGACTACCAAGAACGGGGAGCTGTTTTTT. Encoded protein: CASSTGTTKNGELFF.